This note documents a single T cell receptor (beta chain) sequence. TCRdb's table, derived via immunoSEQ multiplex PCR, lists solely in-frame clones and lacks some. The sample contains approximately 300,000 clones, about 82% of which appear only once. The CDR3 runs 14 residues. Germline loops: CDR1 SQVTM, CDR2 ANQGSEA. J gave up 7 bases and V 4 bases, and 5 bases lay outside the gene matches. This specimen comes from a study of Ad26.COV2.S vaccination and SARS-CoV-2 variants. Treatment reported: approximately 18 received Ad26.COV2.S at low or high dose, single or two shots; roughly five received placebo; per-sample allocation not given. Each sample was drawn 63 days after the first injection (of vaccine or placebo).

The sample was peripheral blood, taken in a trial of Ad26.COV2.S vaccine versus placebo. This chain connects TRBV29-1 to TRBJ1-6; 9 bases match TRBD1. The sequence was obtained from a person aged 18-60 years who received the Ad26.COV2.S COVID-19 vaccine or a placebo. Here the CDR3 reads CSVATDRGNSPLHF. The CDR3 bases are TGCAGCGTTGCCACGGACAGGGGCAATTCACCCCTCCACTTT. Variable domain in full (rest from reference TRBV29-1 and TRBJ1-6): SAVISQKPSRDICQRGTSLTIQCQVDSQVTMMFWYRQQPGQSLTLIATANQGSEATYESGFVIDKFPISRPNLTFSTLTVSNMSPEDSSIYLCSVATDRGNSPLHFGNGTRLTVT.